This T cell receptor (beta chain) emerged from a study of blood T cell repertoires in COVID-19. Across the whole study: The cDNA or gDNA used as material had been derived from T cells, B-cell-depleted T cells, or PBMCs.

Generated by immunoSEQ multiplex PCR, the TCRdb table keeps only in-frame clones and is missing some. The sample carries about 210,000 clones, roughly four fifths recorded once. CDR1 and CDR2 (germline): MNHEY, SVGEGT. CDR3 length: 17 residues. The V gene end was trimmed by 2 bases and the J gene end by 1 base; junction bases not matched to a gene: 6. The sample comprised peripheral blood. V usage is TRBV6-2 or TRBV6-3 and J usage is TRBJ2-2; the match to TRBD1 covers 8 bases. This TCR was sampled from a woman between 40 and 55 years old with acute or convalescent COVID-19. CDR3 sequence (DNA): TGTGCCAGCAGTTACCCCACAGGGGGTGGGAACACCGGGGAGCTGTTTTTT. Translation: CASSYPTGGGNTGELFF.